This TCR beta chain was sequenced for a study of blood T cell repertoires in COVID-19. Across the study: Samples representing acute and convalescent COVID-19 were sourced from the United States, Italy and Spain.

TCRdb's table, derived via immunoSEQ multiplex PCR, lists solely in-frame clones and lacks some. The table lists 43,000 or so clones, around 90% of them singletons. This CDR3 comprises 17 residues. V was clipped by 5 bases and J by 4 bases, with 19 bases between them. The germline V gene has CDR1 SGHRS and CDR2 YFSETQ. This sequence joins TRBV5-1 and TRBJ2-6; D is unclear. Sequencing was carried out using peripheral blood. This clonotype was sampled from a man in his sixties with active COVID-19. CDR3 sequence (DNA): TGCGCCAGCAGTCCAGGCCAGAATAGACCCGGGGCCAACGTCCTGACTTTC. Translation gives CASSPGQNRPGANVLTF.